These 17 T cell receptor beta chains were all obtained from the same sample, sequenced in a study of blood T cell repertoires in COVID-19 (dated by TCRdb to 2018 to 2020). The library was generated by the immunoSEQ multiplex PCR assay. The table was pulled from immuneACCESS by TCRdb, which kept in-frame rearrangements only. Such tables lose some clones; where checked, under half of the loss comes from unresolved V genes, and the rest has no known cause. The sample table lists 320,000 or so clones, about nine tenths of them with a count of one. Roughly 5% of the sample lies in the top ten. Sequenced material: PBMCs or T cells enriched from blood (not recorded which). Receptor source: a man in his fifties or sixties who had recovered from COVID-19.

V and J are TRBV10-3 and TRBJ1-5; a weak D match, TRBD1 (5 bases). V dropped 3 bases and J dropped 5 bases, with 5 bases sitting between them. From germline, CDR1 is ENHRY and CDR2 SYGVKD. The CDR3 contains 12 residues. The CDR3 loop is CAISEGDQPQHF. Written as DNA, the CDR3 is TGTGCCATCAGTGAAGGGGATCAGCCCCAGCATTTT.

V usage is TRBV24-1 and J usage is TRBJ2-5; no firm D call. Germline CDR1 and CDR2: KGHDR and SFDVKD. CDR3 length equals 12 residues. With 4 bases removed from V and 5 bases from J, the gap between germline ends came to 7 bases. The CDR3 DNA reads TGTGCCACCAGTGACCCACTGGAGACCCAGTACTTC. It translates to CATSDPLETQYF.

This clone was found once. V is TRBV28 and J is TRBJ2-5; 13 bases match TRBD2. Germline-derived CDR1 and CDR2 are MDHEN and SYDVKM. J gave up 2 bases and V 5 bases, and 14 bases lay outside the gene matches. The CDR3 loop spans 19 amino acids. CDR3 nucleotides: TGTGCCAGCAGTCTCCGATGGACTAGCGGGAGCAGTTGGCAAGAGACCCAGTACTTC. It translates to CASSLRWTSGSSWQETQYF. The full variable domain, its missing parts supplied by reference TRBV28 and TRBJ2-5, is DVKVTQSSRYLVKRTGEKVFLECVQDMDHENMFWYRQDPGLGLRLIYFSYDVKMKEKGDIPEGYSVSREKKERFSLILESASTNQTSMYLCASSLRWTSGSSWQETQYFGPGTRLLVL.

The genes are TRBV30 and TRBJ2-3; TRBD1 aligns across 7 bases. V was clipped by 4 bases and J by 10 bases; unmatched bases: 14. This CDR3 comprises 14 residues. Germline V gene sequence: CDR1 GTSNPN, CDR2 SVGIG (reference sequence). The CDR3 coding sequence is TGTGCCTGGAACAGGGGTAGAGGTTTGGGGGCGCAGTATTTT. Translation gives CAWNRGRGLGAQYF.

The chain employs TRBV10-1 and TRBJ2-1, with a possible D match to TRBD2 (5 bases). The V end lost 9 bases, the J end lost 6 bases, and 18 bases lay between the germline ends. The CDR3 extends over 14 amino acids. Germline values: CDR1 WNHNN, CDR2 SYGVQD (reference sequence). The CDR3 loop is CASSLGLWGNEQFF. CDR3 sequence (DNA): TGCGCCAGTTCTCTCGGACTTTGGGGCAATGAGCAGTTCTTC.

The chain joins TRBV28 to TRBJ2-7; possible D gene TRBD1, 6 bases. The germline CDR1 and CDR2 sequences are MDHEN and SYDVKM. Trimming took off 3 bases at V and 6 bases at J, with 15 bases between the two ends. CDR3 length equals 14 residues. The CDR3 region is CASSFPDSRGEQYF. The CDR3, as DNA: TGTGCCAGCAGTTTCCCGGACAGTCGGGGCGAGCAGTACTTC.

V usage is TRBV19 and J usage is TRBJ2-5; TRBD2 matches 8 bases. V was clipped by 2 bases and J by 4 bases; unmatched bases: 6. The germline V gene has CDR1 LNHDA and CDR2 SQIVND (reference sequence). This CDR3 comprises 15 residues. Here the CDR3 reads CASSIRGGSPETQYF. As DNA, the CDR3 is TGTGCCAGTAGTATACGGGGGGGCTCCCCAGAGACCCAGTACTTC.

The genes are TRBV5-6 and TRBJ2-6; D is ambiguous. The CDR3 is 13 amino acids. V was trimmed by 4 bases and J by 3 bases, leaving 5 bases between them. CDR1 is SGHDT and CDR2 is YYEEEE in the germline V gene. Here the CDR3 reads CASSGLGANVLTF. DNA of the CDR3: TGTGCCAGCAGCGGGCTTGGGGCCAACGTCCTGACTTTC.

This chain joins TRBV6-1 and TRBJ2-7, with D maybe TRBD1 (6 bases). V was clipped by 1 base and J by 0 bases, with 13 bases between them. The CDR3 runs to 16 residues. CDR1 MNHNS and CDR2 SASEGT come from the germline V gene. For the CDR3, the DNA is TGTGCCAGCAGTGAAGATGGGGGCCTTAGCTCCTACGAGCAGTACTTC. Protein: CASSEDGGLSSYEQYF.

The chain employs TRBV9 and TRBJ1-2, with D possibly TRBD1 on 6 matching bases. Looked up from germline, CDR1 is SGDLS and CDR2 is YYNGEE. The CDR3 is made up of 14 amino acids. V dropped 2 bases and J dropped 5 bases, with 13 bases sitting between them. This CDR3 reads CASSVPGHPYGYTF. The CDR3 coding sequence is TGTGCCAGCAGCGTCCCGGGACACCCATATGGCTACACCTTC.

CDR3 residues: CASSSRGNREAFF. The CDR3 DNA follows: TGTGCCAGCAGTTCGAGAGGTAATCGGGAAGCTTTCTTT. The chain employs TRBV6-5 and TRBJ1-1; D is unresolved. V dropped 4 bases and J dropped 8 bases, with 14 bases sitting between them. Germline V gene sequence: CDR1 MNHEY, CDR2 SVGAGI. The CDR3 is 13 amino acids.

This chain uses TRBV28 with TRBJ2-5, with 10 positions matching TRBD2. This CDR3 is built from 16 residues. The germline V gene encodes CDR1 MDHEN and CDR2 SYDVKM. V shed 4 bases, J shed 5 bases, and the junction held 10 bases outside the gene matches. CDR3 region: CASSSPGLASGETQYF. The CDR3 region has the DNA TGTGCCAGCAGTTCCCCGGGACTAGCGAGCGGGGAGACCCAGTACTTC.

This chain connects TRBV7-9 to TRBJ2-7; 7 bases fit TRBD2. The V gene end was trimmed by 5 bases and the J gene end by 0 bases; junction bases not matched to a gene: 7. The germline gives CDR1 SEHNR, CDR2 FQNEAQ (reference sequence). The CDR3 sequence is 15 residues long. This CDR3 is CASSAREALSYEQYF. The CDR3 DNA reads TGTGCCAGCAGCGCCCGGGAGGCCCTCTCCTACGAGCAGTACTTC.

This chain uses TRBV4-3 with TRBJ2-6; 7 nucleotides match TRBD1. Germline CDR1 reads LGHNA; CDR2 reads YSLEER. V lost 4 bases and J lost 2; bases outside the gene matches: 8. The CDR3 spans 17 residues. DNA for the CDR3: TGCGCCAGCAGCCCGAAACAGGGGCGGCCTGGGGCCAACGTCCTGACTTTC. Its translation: CASSPKQGRPGANVLTF.

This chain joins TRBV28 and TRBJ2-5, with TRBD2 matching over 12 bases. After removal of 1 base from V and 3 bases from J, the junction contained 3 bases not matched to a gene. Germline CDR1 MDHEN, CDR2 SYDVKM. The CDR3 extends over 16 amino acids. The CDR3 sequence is CASSLFGLAGKETQYF. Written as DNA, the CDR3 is TGTGCCAGCAGTTTATTCGGACTAGCGGGAAAAGAGACCCAGTACTTC.

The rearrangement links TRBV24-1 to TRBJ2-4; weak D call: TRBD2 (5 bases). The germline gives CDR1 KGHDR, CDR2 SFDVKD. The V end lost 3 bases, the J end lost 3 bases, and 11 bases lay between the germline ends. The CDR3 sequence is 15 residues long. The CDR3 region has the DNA TGTGCCACCAGTGATGGTAGCGAAGGCAAAAACATTCAGTACTTC. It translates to CATSDGSEGKNIQYF.

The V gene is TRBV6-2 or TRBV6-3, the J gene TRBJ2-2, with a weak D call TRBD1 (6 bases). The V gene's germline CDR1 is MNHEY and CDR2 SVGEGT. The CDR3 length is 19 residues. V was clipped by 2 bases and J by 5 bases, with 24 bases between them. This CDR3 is CASSYPPSMTGFLTGELFF. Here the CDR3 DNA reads TGTGCCAGCAGTTACCCACCATCGATGACAGGTTTTTTAACCGGGGAGCTGTTTTTT.